Below, one T cell receptor (beta chain) is given with its context. Its target is unknown. The source of the sample is a study of cytomegalovirus exposure and HLA in healthy donors. Study information: Tens of millions of unique TCR sequences came from HLA-typed donors in an early release. Whole-study findings and limits: Presence/absence analyses assumed roughly uniform sequencing depth across donors.

V lost 0 bases, J lost 2 bases, and 11 bases lay in between. Germline V gene lookup returns CDR1 SGDLS and CDR2 YYNGEE. The CDR3 consists of 15 residues. Primers for the PCR totalled 60 Vbeta and 13 Jbeta. Profiling relied on immunoSEQ multiplex PCR, and the TCRdb table lists in-frame clones only, not all of them. The specimen's table records 68,000 or so clones. Sequenced material: PBMCs. The rearrangement links TRBV9 to TRBJ2-5; D is undetermined. The TCR was taken from a female donor in good health and CMV-seropositive. Written as DNA, the CDR3 is TGTGCCAGCAGCGTAGTAGACTCTCGTCAAGAGACCCAGTACTTC. The encoded protein is CASSVVDSRQETQYF.